These 22 T cell receptor beta chains came from one sample sequenced in a study of cytotoxic CD8 clonotypes in ibrutinib-treated CLL. Profiling relied on immunoSEQ multiplex PCR, and the TCRdb table lists in-frame clones only, not all of them. The sample records fewer than 400,000 clones, roughly 67% being singletons. The sample here was PBMCs, taken after 36 months of ibrutinib treatment. Receptor source: a human donor with chronic lymphocytic leukemia.

This clone was detected a few times. The rearrangement joins TRBV19 to TRBJ2-3; D gene uncertain. Germline V lookup: CDR1 LNHDA, CDR2 SQIVND (reference sequence). The V end was cut by 5 bases, the J end by 5 bases, with 8 bases between. The CDR3 length is 12 residues. CDR3 coding DNA: TGTGCCAGTAGTGTCTCGTTAGATACGCAGTATTTT. Its translation: CASSVSLDTQYF.

V gene TRBV6-5 combines with J gene TRBJ1-2; no firm D call. The CDR3 is 13 amino acids. Germline CDR1 is MNHEY and CDR2 is SVGAGI. Deletions cut 2 bases from V and 8 bases from J, with 12 bases between. CDR3: CASSYGGWMGYTF. As DNA, the CDR3 is TGTGCCAGCAGTTACGGAGGGTGGATGGGCTACACCTTC.

The chain recombines TRBV2 with TRBJ2-3; a possible D gene is TRBD2 (6 bases). Trimming took 5 bases from V and 4 from J, leaving 13 bases between them. This CDR3 has 14 residues. Germline CDR1 is SNHLY and CDR2 is FYNNEI. This CDR3 reads CASSHLTSPDTQYF. The CDR3 bases are TGTGCCAGCAGTCATCTTACTAGCCCAGATACGCAGTATTTT.

The J gene is TRBJ2-7, the V gene TRBV5-1; D remains ambiguous. CDR3 length: 10 amino acids. V shed 2 bases and J shed 3 bases, with 0 bases lying between them. CDR1 and CDR2 from the germline V gene are SGHRS and YFSETQ. CDR3 sequence (DNA): TGCGCCAGCAGCTTCTACGAGCAGTACTTC. This codes for CASSFYEQYF. Combining the CDR3 with reference TRBV5-1 and TRBJ2-7 gives the whole variable domain KAGVTQTPRYLIKTRGQQVTLSCSPISGHRSVSWYQQTPGQGLQFLFEYFSETQRNKGNFPGRFSGRQFSNSRSEMNVSTLELGDSALYLCASSFYEQYFGPGTRLTVT.

The chain carries TRBV20-1 and TRBJ2-7, with D possibly being TRBD2 (5 bases). This CDR3 has 11 amino acids. Looked up from germline, CDR1 is DFQATT and CDR2 is SNEGSKA (reference sequence). V was trimmed by 4 bases and J by 12 bases, leaving 16 bases between them. CDR3 sequence reads: CSANSPARGYF. In DNA, the CDR3 is TGCAGTGCTAATTCTCCGGCTCGGGGGTACTTC.

This clone was recorded a few times. J is TRBJ1-5 and V is TRBV19; no firm D call. Germline CDR1 and CDR2: LNHDA and SQIVND (reference sequence). V was shortened by 7 bases and J by 2 bases, with 9 bases between the two germline ends. The CDR3 sequence is 13 residues long. CDR3 sequence: CASTWAGNQPQHF. Written as DNA, the CDR3 is TGTGCCAGTACCTGGGCTGGCAATCAGCCCCAGCATTTT.

The genes are TRBV27 and TRBJ2-1; D is unclear. The V end lost 5 bases, the J end lost 1 base, and 15 bases lay between the germline ends. This CDR3 is 16 amino acids long. The germline V gene has CDR1 MNHEY and CDR2 SMNVEV (reference sequence). The chain's CDR3 is CASSPDRTRSYNEQFF. The CDR3 DNA reads TGTGCCAGCAGTCCGGACCGGACGAGATCCTACAATGAGCAGTTCTTC.

The chain recombines TRBV28 with TRBJ1-5; a weak D match, TRBD1 (5 bases). The germline V gene encodes CDR1 MDHEN and CDR2 SYDVKM. The CDR3 loop spans 17 amino acids. Trimming took off 5 bases at V and 2 bases at J, with 19 bases between the two ends. The CDR3 is CASSPPGGGSGNQPQHF. As DNA, the CDR3 is TGTGCCAGCAGTCCCCCCGGGGGGGGGAGTGGCAATCAGCCCCAGCATTTT.

Concerning this clone itself: This sample includes further DNA sequences coding for the same CDR3. CDR3 nucleotides: TGTGCCAGCAGCGTAGGAGAAGGTGAGCAGTTCTTC. It is translated as CASSVGEGEQFF. This chain links TRBV9 with TRBJ2-1; unclear D gene. The CDR3 is 12 amino acids. Per the germline V gene, CDR1 is SGDLS and CDR2 is YYNGEE. With 0 bases removed from V and 9 bases from J, the gap between germline ends came to 7 bases. The full variable domain, with the rest looked up from reference TRBV9 and TRBJ2-1, is DSGVTQTPKHLITATGQRVTLRCSPRSGDLSVYWYQQSLDQGLQFLIQYYNGEERAKGNILERFSAQQFPDLHSELNLSSLELGDSALYFCASSVGEGEQFFGPGTRLTVL.

The CDR3, as DNA: TGTGCCAGCAGCTTGTCAGTCGGGGATACGCAGTATTTT. Encoded protein: CASSLSVGDTQYF. This rearrangement joins TRBV5-4 to TRBJ2-3; D call uncertain. Germline-derived CDR1 and CDR2 are SGHNT and YYREEE (reference sequence). This CDR3 has 13 residues. The V and J ends lost 1 base and 6 bases respectively, with 9 bases between them. Complete variable domain (other parts from reference TRBV5-4 and TRBJ2-3): ETGVTQSPTHLIKTRGQQVTLRCSSQSGHNTVSWYQQALGQGPQFIFQYYREEENGRGNFPPRFSGLQFPNYSSELNVNALELDDSALYLCASSLSVGDTQYFGPGTRLTVL.

V gene TRBV2 combines with J gene TRBJ2-1, with TRBD2 identical over 10 bases. This CDR3 is built from 16 residues. The junction had 5 bases not matched to a gene; V was cut back by 4 bases and J by 2 bases. Germline V gene data show CDR1 as SNHLY and CDR2 as FYNNEI. CDR3 sequence (DNA): TGTGCCAGCAGTGTTTCCAGCGGGAGGGCCTACAATGAGCAGTTCTTC. Protein product: CASSVSSGRAYNEQFF.

The V call is TRBV4-1, the J call TRBJ2-1; D might be TRBD1 or TRBD2, each matching 6 bases. Trimming left V 4 bases short and J 6 bases short, with 16 bases between. The CDR3 is 15 amino acids. Germline values: CDR1 MGHRA, CDR2 YSYEKL. The CDR3 sequence is CASSPSLGGLNEQFF. CDR3 DNA sequence: TGCGCCAGCAGCCCAAGTTTGGGGGGCCTCAATGAGCAGTTCTTC.

V and J are TRBV9 and TRBJ1-1; 7 bases are shared with TRBD1. J gave up 1 base and V 1 base, and 25 bases lay outside the gene matches. CDR1 and CDR2 from the germline V gene are SGDLS and YYNGEE. The CDR3 extends over 22 amino acids. CDR3 sequence: CASSVFDSGGDRVGYRNTEAFF. CDR3 nucleotide sequence: TGTGCCAGCAGCGTATTTGATTCTGGTGGCGACAGGGTGGGGTACAGGAACACTGAAGCTTTCTTT.

This rearrangement joins TRBV6-6 to TRBJ2-7, with D tentatively TRBD1 (6 bases). Trimming left V 6 bases short and J 4 bases short, with 13 bases between. The CDR3 spans 13 residues. Germline CDR1 reads MNHNY; CDR2 reads SVGAGI (reference sequence). In DNA, the CDR3 is TGTGCCAGCAGCCGGCGGACAGATTACGAGCAGTACTTC. It codes for CASSRRTDYEQYF.

This chain connects TRBV7-2 to TRBJ2-7; D gene ambiguous. V lost 1 base and J 5 bases, leaving 6 bases between the germline ends. Germline assignment: CDR1 SGHTA and CDR2 FQGNSA. This CDR3 region has 12 residues. The DNA of the CDR3 is TGTGCCAGCAGCTTAGGGTTAAACGAGCAGTACTTC. This sequence encodes CASSLGLNEQYF. Full variable domain (remainder filled in from reference TRBV7-2 and TRBJ2-7): GAGVSQSPSNKVTEKGKDVELRCDPISGHTALYWYRQSLGQGLEFLIYFQGNSAPDKSGLPSDRFSAERTGGSVSTLTIQRTQQEDSAVYLCASSLGLNEQYFGPGTRLTVT.

The chain employs TRBV6-5 and TRBJ1-4, with D perhaps TRBD1 (5 bases). Per the germline V gene, CDR1 is MNHEY and CDR2 is SVGAGI. With 5 bases removed from V and 3 bases from J, the gap between germline ends came to 13 bases. The CDR3 sequence is 15 residues long. The CDR3, as DNA: TGTGCCAGCAGTGTATTGGGAGGGGCTAATGAAAAACTGTTTTTT. Protein sequence: CASSVLGGANEKLFF.

This clone was seen a few times. This chain links TRBV19 with TRBJ1-1; unclear D gene. The germline CDR1 and CDR2 sequences are LNHDA and SQIVND (reference sequence). The CDR3 length is 13 residues. Between the trimmed V and J ends, which lost 3 bases and 1 base, there was a span of 6 bases. This CDR3 reads CASSISWNTEAFF. The CDR3 DNA is TGTGCCAGTAGTATCTCTTGGAACACTGAAGCTTTCTTT. Supplemented by reference TRBV19 and TRBJ1-1, the full variable domain reads DGGITQSPKYLFRKEGQNVTLSCEQNLNHDAMYWYRQDPGQGLRLIYYSQIVNDFQKGDIAEGYSVSREKKESFPLTVTSAQKNPTAFYLCASSISWNTEAFFGQGTRLTVV.

The table lists this clone with a few counts. The rearrangement uses TRBV6-1 and TRBJ1-5, with D possibly being TRBD1 (5 bases). The V end was cut by 2 bases, the J end by 1 base, with 18 bases between. Germline CDR1 reads MNHNS; CDR2 reads SASEGT. The CDR3 spans 18 residues. The CDR3 protein is CASSEPLQGEVSNQPQHF. CDR3 sequence (DNA): TGTGCCAGCAGTGAACCGCTGCAGGGTGAAGTGAGCAATCAGCCCCAGCATTTT.

The chain combines TRBV29-1 with TRBJ1-3; D is uncertain. The CDR3 is 12 amino acids. Trimming cost V 7 bases and J 1 base, with 8 bases left between them. Germline V gives CDR1 SQVTM, CDR2 ANQGSEA. CDR3 sequence: CSARGSGNTIYF. The CDR3 coding sequence is TGCAGCGCTCGGGGTTCTGGAAACACCATATATTTT. The full variable domain, in which reference TRBV29-1 and TRBJ1-3 provide the parts outside the CDR3, is SAVISQKPSRDICQRGTSLTIQCQVDSQVTMMFWYRQQPGQSLTLIATANQGSEATYESGFVIDKFPISRPNLTFSTLTVSNMSPEDSSIYLCSARGSGNTIYFGEGSWLTVV.

The V and J genes are TRBV29-1 and TRBJ2-4; 13 positions match TRBD2. V dropped 4 bases and J dropped 6; count of bases not matched to a gene: 3. This CDR3 region has 14 residues. Per germline, CDR1 SQVTM and CDR2 ANQGSEA. CDR3: CSVARTSGGNIQYF. The CDR3 nucleotides are TGCAGCGTTGCCAGGACTAGCGGGGGAAACATTCAGTACTTC. Using reference TRBV29-1 and TRBJ2-4 for the parts outside the CDR3, the full variable domain is SAVISQKPSRDICQRGTSLTIQCQVDSQVTMMFWYRQQPGQSLTLIATANQGSEATYESGFVIDKFPISRPNLTFSTLTVSNMSPEDSSIYLCSVARTSGGNIQYFGAGTRLSVL.

The chain carries TRBV10-1 and TRBJ2-3; D remains unclear. From germline, CDR1 is WNHNN and CDR2 SYGVQD (reference sequence). This CDR3 contains 15 residues. The V gene lost 4 bases and the J gene lost 1 base, with 12 bases spanning the gap. Written as DNA, the CDR3 is TGCGCCAGCAGTGGTGGAGACGCCCGCACAGATACGCAGTATTTT. Translation: CASSGGDARTDTQYF.

The chain couples TRBV7-2 to TRBJ2-4; D gene uncertain. V lost 2 bases and J lost 0, with 5 bases in between. Germline CDR1 and CDR2: SGHTA and FQGNSA. The CDR3 contains 14 residues. This CDR3 reads CASSLRVAKNIQYF. CDR3 coding DNA: TGTGCCAGCAGCTTAAGAGTAGCCAAAAACATTCAGTACTTC.